This record covers a single T cell receptor (beta chain). The study defined stable Graves' hyperthyroidism as no ophthalmopathy progression within 18 months. Trimming removed 3 bases from V and 6 bases from J, with 13 bases in between. This CDR3 is 14 amino acids long. The germline V gene encodes CDR1 SGHAT and CDR2 FQNNGV. This sample was included in a study of T cells in Graves' hyperthyroidism and ophthalmopathy. The investigators amplified TCR beta CDR3 regions from RNA transcripts. HTBI primers were the set used in a first-round RT-PCR of the TCR CDR3. TCRdb independently ran MiXCR on the multiplex PCR reads; one entry per CDR3 protein. The sample consists of approximately 330,000 distinct CDR3 sequences, approximately 18% of them appearing once.

Sequenced material: blood. The V and J genes are TRBV11-2 and TRBJ2-3; no definite D call. The TCR was taken from a woman between 45 and 65 years old with Graves' hyperthyroidism. The CDR3 nucleotides are TGTGCCAGCAGCTTGGGTAGTTTTCGCGATACGCAGTATTTT. It translates to CASSLGSFRDTQYF.